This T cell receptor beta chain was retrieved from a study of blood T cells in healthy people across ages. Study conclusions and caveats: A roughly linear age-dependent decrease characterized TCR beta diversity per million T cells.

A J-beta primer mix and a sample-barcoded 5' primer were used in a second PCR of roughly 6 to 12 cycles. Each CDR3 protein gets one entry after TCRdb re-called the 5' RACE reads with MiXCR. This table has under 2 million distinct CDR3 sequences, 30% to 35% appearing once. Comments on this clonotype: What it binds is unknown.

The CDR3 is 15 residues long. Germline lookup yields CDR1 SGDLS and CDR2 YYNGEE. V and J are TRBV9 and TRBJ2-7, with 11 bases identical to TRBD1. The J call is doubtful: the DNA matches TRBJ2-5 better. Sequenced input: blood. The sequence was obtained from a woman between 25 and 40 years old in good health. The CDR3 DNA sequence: TGTGCCAGCAGCCGGGGACAGGGGGGAGTTGAGACCCAGTACTTC. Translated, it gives CASSRGQGGVETQYF.